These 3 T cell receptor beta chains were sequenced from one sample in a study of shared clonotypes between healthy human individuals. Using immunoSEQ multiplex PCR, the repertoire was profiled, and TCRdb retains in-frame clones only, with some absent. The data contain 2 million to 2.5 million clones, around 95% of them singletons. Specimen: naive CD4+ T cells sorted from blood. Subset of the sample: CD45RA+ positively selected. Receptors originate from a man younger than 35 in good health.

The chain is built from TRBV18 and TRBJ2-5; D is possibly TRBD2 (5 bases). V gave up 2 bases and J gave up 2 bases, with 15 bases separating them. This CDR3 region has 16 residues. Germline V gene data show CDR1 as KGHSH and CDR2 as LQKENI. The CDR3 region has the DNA TGTGCCAGCTCACCAAGTCGGAGGAGAAGGCAAGAGACCCAGTACTTC. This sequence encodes CASSPSRRRRQETQYF.

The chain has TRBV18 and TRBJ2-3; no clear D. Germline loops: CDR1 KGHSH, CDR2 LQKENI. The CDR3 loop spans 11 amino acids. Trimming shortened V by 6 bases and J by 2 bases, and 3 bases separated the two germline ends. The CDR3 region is CASSITDTQYF. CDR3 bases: TGTGCCAGCTCTATCACAGATACGCAGTATTTT.

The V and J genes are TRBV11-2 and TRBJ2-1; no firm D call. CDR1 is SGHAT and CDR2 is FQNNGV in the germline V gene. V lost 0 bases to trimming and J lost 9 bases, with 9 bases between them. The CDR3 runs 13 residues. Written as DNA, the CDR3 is TGTGCCAGCAGCTTAGACGTAGGTGGTGAGCAGTTCTTC. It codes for CASSLDVGGEQFF.